A selection of T cell receptor beta chains follows, all from one sample in a study of cytomegalovirus exposure and HLA in healthy donors. Assay: immunoSEQ multiplex PCR; the TCRdb copy retains only in-frame clones and omits some. The data contain 150,000 to 200,000 clones, about 81% of them singletons. Sequencing was done on a sample of PBMCs. Receptors were obtained from a woman aged 25-40 years in good health and CMV-seronegative. Both conserved end residues are part of each CDR3. D genes are given only for firm matches. The listing skips clone size in some rows; elsewhere it reads once, few, many or a size class.

cdr3_aa cdr3_nt clone_size d_call j_call v_call
CASSLSGQGTSPLHF TGTGCCAGCAGCTTAAGTGGGCAGGGGACATCACCCCTCCACTTT NA NA TRBJ1-6 TRBV7-6
CASSEQGIPLNSPLHF TGTGCCAGCAGCGAACAGGGGATCCCTCTTAATTCACCCCTCCACTTT NA TRBD1 TRBJ1-6 TRBV6-1
CASSIASSTDTQYF TGTGCCAGTAGTATAGCAAGCAGCACAGATACGCAGTATTTT NA NA TRBJ2-3 TRBV19
CASSLEGATNEQFF TGTGCCAGCAGCTTAGAGGGGGCAACGAATGAGCAGTTCTTC once TRBD1 TRBJ2-1 TRBV13
CASSPGQANTEAFF TGTGCCAGCTCACCGGGACAGGCGAACACTGAAGCTTTCTTT few TRBD1 TRBJ1-1 TRBV18
CASTQGASSYEQYF TGTGCCAGCACTCAGGGGGCGAGCTCCTACGAGCAGTACTTC few TRBD1 TRBJ2-7 TRBV6-5
CASSQDQGGREKLFF TGCGCCAGCAGCCAAGATCAGGGGGGTAGGGAAAAACTGTTTTTT NA TRBD1 TRBJ1-4 TRBV4-1
CASREDNQPQHF TGTGCCAGCAGGGAGGACAATCAGCCCCAGCATTTT few NA TRBJ1-5 TRBV2
CAISGGTGGYNEQFF TGTGCCATCAGCGGCGGGACAGGGGGTTACAATGAGCAGTTCTTC NA TRBD1 TRBJ2-1 TRBV10-3
CAWSDPGWSTEAFF TGTGCCTGGAGTGACCCGGGGTGGAGCACTGAAGCTTTCTTT NA NA TRBJ1-1 TRBV30
CASSDLGQGRCGAKNIQYF TGTGCCAGCAGCGATTTAGGACAGGGTAGGTGCGGAGCCAAAAACATTCAGTACTTC NA NA TRBJ2-4 TRBV21-1
CASSLENRGEVFGYTF TGTGCCAGCAGCTTGGAGAACAGGGGGGAGGTGTTCGGCTACACCTTC NA TRBD1 TRBJ1-2 TRBV5-4
CASSLSSNYGYTF TGCGCCAGCAGCTTGAGTAGTAACTATGGCTACACCTTC many NA TRBJ1-2 TRBV5-1
CASNRGRYEQYF TGTGCCAGCAACAGGGGTAGATACGAGCAGTACTTC NA NA TRBJ2-7 TRBV21-1
CASSSSGDYEQYF TGTGCCTCTTCGTCTAGCGGAGATTACGAGCAGTACTTC NA TRBD2 TRBJ2-7 TRBV30
CAIGGQAYEQYF TGTGCCATCGGTGGCCAGGCCTACGAGCAGTACTTC NA NA TRBJ2-7 TRBV10-3
CASSPQGDEQFF TGTGCCAGCAGCCCTCAAGGGGATGAGCAGTTCTTC NA NA TRBJ2-1 TRBV4-2
CASSFGHQEGEKLFF TGCGCCAGCAGCTTCGGCCACCAGGAGGGGGAAAAACTGTTTTTT NA NA TRBJ1-4 TRBV5-1
CASSRVGVSGANVLTF TGCGCCAGCAGTCGAGTAGGGGTTTCTGGGGCCAACGTCCTGACTTTC NA NA TRBJ2-6 TRBV5-1
CASSPPGLAGGLEQFF TGTGCCAGCTCACCACCGGGACTAGCGGGAGGCTTGGAGCAGTTCTTC NA TRBD2 TRBJ2-1 TRBV18
CASSPPAPSVATQYF TGTGCCAGCTCACCACCGGCTCCCAGCGTGGCTACGCAGTATTTT NA NA TRBJ2-3 TRBV18
CASSLQGITEAFF TGTGCCAGCAGTTTACAGGGCATCACTGAAGCTTTCTTT once NA TRBJ1-1 TRBV2
CASNKVWGDTEAFF TGTGCCAGCAACAAGGTGTGGGGCGACACTGAAGCTTTCTTT NA NA TRBJ1-1 TRBV7-9
CAWKLETANTEAFF TGTGCCTGGAAGTTGGAGACGGCGAACACTGAAGCTTTCTTT NA NA TRBJ1-1 TRBV30
CAISADRGGNQPQHF TGTGCCATCAGTGCGGACAGGGGAGGCAATCAGCCCCAGCATTTT few TRBD1 TRBJ1-5 TRBV10-3
CASSLNGRPYEQYF TGTGCCAGCAGCCTAAATGGGCGCCCCTACGAGCAGTACTTC NA NA TRBJ2-7 TRBV28
CASSPWLEQYF TGTGCCAGCAGCCCTTGGCTGGAGCAGTACTTC NA NA TRBJ2-7 TRBV7-9
CASSLFGGRDEYEQFF TGTGCCAGCAGTTTATTTGGAGGAAGAGATGAGTATGAGCAGTTCTTC NA NA TRBJ2-1 TRBV28
CASSVAPDNNQPQHF TGTGCCAGCAGCGTAGCCCCGGACAACAATCAGCCCCAGCATTTT NA NA TRBJ1-5 TRBV9
CASSEETSGFGYEQYF TGTGCCAGCAGTGAAGAGACTAGCGGGTTTGGGTACGAGCAGTACTTC once TRBD2 TRBJ2-7 TRBV2
CASRRVGGGYTF TGTGCCAGTAGGAGGGTTGGGGGCGGCTACACCTTC NA NA TRBJ1-2 TRBV19
CASSLQAGGKYNEQFF TGTGCCAGCAGCTTACAAGCGGGAGGCAAGTACAATGAGCAGTTCTTC NA TRBD2 TRBJ2-1 TRBV7-8
CASSRTSGETQYF TGTGCCAGCAGTCGAACTAGCGGGGAGACCCAGTACTTC once TRBD2 TRBJ2-5 TRBV28
CASAASYEQYF TGTGCCAGCGCCGCGAGCTACGAGCAGTACTTC NA NA TRBJ2-7 TRBV7-9
CASNRDEQYF TGCGCCAGCAACAGGGACGAGCAGTACTTC NA NA TRBJ2-7 TRBV10-1